This TCR beta chain was sequenced in a study of Tregs in tolerant kidney transplant recipients. Study as a whole: Mixed chimerism was transient after nonmyeloablative marrow transplants from related graft donors.

Data came from immunoSEQ multiplex PCR; TCRdb stores just in-frame clones and leaves some out. The top ten hold approximately 9.9% of the sample, which has about 66,000 clones, roughly 92% seen once. This CDR3 spans 17 amino acids. Germline values: CDR1 SGHDN, CDR2 FVKESK. V gave up 5 bases and J gave up 8 bases; unmatched junction bases: 14. CD4+CD25+CD127- Tregs, CD4+CD25- non-Tregs, CD4 and CD8 cells were sorted. Sequencing used CD8+ T cells from blood, obtained before the transplant. The TCR was taken from a human donor who received a combined kidney and bone marrow transplant. This rearrangement joins TRBV14 to TRBJ2-1; 11 bases are shared with TRBD2. The CDR3 is CASSTSQLAGVTDEQFF. The CDR3 bases are TGTGCCAGCAGCACGTCCCAACTAGCGGGAGTTACCGATGAGCAGTTCTTC. Full variable domain (outside the CDR3, taken from reference TRBV14 and TRBJ2-1): EAGVTQFPSHSVIEKGQTVTLRCDPISGHDNLYWYRRVMGKEIKFLLHFVKESKQDESGMPNNRFLAERTGGTYSTLKVQPAELEDSGVYFCASSTSQLAGVTDEQFFGPGTRLTVL.